The present entry profiles one T cell receptor (beta chain) with its context. This entry is derived from a study of technical replicates of blood from four donors. The CDR3 consists of 15 residues. Germline V lookup: CDR1 SGHRS, CDR2 YFSETQ. With 4 bases clipped from V and 0 bases from J, the junction kept 4 bases outside the gene matches. Sequencing used immunoSEQ multiplex PCR; TCRdb keeps in-frame clones, though not all of them. The sample records approximately 73,000 clones, around 93% being singletons. The chain recombines TRBV5-1 with TRBJ2-1; 7 bases line up with TRBD2. The sequence was obtained from a human donor in good health. Sequencing input: T cells isolated from PBMCs. The DNA of the CDR3 is TGCGCCAGCAGCCCGGGGACTAACTCCTACAATGAGCAGTTCTTC. Its translation: CASSPGTNSYNEQFF.